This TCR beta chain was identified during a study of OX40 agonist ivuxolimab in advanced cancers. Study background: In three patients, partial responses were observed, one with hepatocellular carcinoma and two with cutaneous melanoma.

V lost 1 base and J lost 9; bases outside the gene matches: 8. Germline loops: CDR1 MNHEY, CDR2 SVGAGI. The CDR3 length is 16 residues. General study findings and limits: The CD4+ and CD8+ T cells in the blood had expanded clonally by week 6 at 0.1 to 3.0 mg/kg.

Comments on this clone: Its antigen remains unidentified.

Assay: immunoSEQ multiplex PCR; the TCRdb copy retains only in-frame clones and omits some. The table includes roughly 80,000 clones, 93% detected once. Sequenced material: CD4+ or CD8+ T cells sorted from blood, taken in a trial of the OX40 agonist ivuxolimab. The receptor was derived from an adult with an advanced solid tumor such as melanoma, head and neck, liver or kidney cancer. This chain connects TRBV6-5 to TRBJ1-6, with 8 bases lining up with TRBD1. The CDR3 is CASSYFRTGRASPLHF. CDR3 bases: TGTGCCAGCAGTTACTTCCGGACAGGGCGGGCTTCACCCCTCCACTTT.